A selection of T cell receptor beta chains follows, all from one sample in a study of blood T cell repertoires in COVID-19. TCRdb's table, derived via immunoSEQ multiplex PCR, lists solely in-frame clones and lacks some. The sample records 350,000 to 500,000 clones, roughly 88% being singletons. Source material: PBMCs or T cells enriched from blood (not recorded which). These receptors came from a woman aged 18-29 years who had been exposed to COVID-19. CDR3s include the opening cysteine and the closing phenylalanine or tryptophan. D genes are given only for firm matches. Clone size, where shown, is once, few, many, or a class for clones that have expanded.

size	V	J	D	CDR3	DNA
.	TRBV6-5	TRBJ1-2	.	CASWSLGGRYGYTF	TGTGCCAGCTGGAGTTTAGGGGGTCGGTATGGCTACACCTTC
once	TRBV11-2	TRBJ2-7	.	CASSVADEQYF	TGTGCCAGCAGCGTAGCTGACGAGCAGTACTTC
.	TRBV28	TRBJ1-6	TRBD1	CASSPTGGGNSPLHF	TGTGCCAGCAGTCCAACAGGGGGCGGTAATTCACCCCTCCACTTT
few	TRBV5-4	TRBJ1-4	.	CASSSPREKLFF	TGTGCCAGCAGCTCGCCTCGGGAAAAACTGTTTTTT
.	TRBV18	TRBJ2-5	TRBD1	CASSPQGAGETQYF	TGTGCCAGCTCACCACAGGGGGCTGGAGAGACCCAGTACTTC
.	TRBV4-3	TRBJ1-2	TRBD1	CASSQDPDRQGTSYGYTF	TGCGCCAGCAGCCAAGACCCAGACCGACAGGGGACCTCCTATGGCTACACCTTC
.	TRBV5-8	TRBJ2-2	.	CASSLLDSLYKNTGELFF	TGTGCCAGCAGCTTGCTCGACTCGCTCTACAAGAACACCGGGGAGCTGTTTTTT
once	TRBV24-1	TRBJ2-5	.	CATSDPVHAGPQETQYF	TGTGCCACCAGTGATCCCGTCCATGCGGGTCCCCAAGAGACCCAGTACTTC
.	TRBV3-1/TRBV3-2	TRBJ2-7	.	CASSQDASNIYEQYF	TGTGCCAGCAGCCAAGATGCGAGTAATATCTACGAGCAGTACTTC
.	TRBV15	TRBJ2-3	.	CATSRVLATDTQYF	TGTGCCACCAGCAGAGTACTAGCTACAGATACGCAGTATTTT
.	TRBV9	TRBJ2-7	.	CASSRSGHFYEQYF	TGTGCCAGCAGCCGAAGCGGGCACTTCTACGAGCAGTACTTC
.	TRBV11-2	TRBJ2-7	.	CASSLDAAGVYEQYF	TGTGCCAGCAGCTTAGACGCCGCGGGCGTCTACGAGCAGTACTTC
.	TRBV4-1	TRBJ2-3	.	CASSPRPDRYSGDTQYF	TGCGCCAGCAGCCCTCGACCAGACAGATATAGCGGAGATACGCAGTATTTT
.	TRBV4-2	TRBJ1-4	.	CASSQTESNEKLFF	TGTGCCAGCAGCCAGACAGAAAGTAATGAAAAACTGTTTTTT
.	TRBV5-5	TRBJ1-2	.	CASSLDKTRTF	TGTGCCAGCAGCTTGGACAAAACCAGGACCTTC
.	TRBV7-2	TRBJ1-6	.	CASSLGGAHFFNSPLHF	TGTGCCAGCAGCTTAGGAGGCGCGCACTTTTTTAATTCACCCCTCCACTTT
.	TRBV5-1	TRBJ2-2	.	CASSLDSSAGELFF	TGCGCCAGCAGCTTGGATAGCAGTGCCGGGGAGCTGTTTTTT
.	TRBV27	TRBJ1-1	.	CASSTQGYTEAFF	TGTGCCAGCAGCACTCAGGGGTACACTGAAGCTTTCTTT
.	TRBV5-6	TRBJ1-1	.	CASSLGRGTTEAFF	TGTGCCAGCAGCTTGGGACGGGGAACCACTGAAGCTTTCTTT
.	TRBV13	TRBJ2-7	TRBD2	CASSLRTSGTYEQYF	TGTGCCAGCAGCTTACGGACTAGCGGCACCTACGAGCAGTACTTC
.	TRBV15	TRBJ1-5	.	CATSRAGQPQHF	TGTGCCACCAGCAGAGCGGGTCAGCCCCAGCATTTT
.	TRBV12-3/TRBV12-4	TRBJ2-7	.	CASSFTGTNEQYF	TGTGCCAGCAGTTTTACAGGGACAAACGAGCAGTACTTC
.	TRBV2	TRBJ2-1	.	CASRETSRSYNEQFF	TGTGCCAGCAGAGAAACTAGCCGTAGTTACAATGAGCAGTTCTTC
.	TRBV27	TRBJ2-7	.	CASSFGAGPSEQYF	TGTGCCAGCAGTTTTGGTGCAGGGCCCAGCGAGCAGTACTTC
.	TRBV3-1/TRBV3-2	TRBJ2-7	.	CASSQVHYEQYF	TGTGCCAGCAGTCAGGTACACTACGAGCAGTACTTC
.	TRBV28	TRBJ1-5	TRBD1	CASSLEGTGYSNQPQHF	TGTGCCAGCAGTTTAGAGGGGACAGGGTATAGCAATCAGCCCCAGCATTTT
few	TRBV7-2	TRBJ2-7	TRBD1	CASSPKGGPYEQYF	TGTGCCAGCAGCCCCAAAGGGGGCCCCTACGAGCAGTACTTC
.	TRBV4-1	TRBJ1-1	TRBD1	CASSQGDRVGTEAFF	TGCGCCAGCAGCCAAGGAGACAGGGTTGGCACTGAAGCTTTCTTT
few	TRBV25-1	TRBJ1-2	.	CASSVSPPRDGYTF	TGTGCCAGCAGTGTATCTCCCCCGCGGGATGGCTACACCTTC
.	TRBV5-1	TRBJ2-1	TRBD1	CASCPGQVSNEQFF	TGCGCCAGCTGCCCGGGACAGGTCTCCAATGAGCAGTTCTTC
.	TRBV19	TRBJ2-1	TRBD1	CASTHGGTGKFNEQFF	TGTGCCAGTACCCACGGGGGGACAGGGAAGTTCAATGAGCAGTTCTTC
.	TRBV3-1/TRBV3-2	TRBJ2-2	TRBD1	CASSNSGQGFTGELFF	TGTGCCAGCAGCAATTCGGGACAGGGGTTTACCGGGGAGCTGTTTTTT
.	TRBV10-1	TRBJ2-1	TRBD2	CASSGVAGAGYNEQFF	TGCGCCAGCAGTGGCGTAGCGGGAGCCGGCTACAATGAGCAGTTCTTC
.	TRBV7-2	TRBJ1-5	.	CASSRQENQPQHF	TGTGCCAGCAGCCGACAGGAGAATCAGCCCCAGCATTTT
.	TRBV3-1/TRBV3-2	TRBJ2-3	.	CASSQDWVTTPWPDTQYF	TGTGCCAGCAGCCAAGATTGGGTTACTACCCCGTGGCCAGATACGCAGTATTTT
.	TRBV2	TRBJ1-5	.	CASSEGYYSNQPQHF	TGTGCCAGCAGTGAGGGCTATTATAGCAATCAGCCCCAGCATTTT
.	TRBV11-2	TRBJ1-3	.	CASRKGLRMDGNTIYF	TGTGCCAGCAGAAAGGGGTTGCGTATGGATGGAAACACCATATATTTT
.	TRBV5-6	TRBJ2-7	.	CASSLPTSYTGYEQYF	TGTGCCAGCAGCTTGCCTACATCGTATACGGGTTACGAGCAGTACTTC
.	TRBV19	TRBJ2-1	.	CASSTSGRIGNHNEQFF	TGTGCCAGTAGTACCAGCGGACGGATTGGGAATCACAATGAGCAGTTCTTC
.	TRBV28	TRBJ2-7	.	CASSFIGAGNYEQYF	TGTGCCAGCAGTTTTATAGGGGCAGGGAACTACGAGCAGTACTTC
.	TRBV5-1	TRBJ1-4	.	CASSLEGTSTNEKLFF	TGCGCCAGCAGCTTGGAGGGGACATCAACTAATGAAAAACTGTTTTTT
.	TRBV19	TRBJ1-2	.	CASSMGRPNYGYTF	TGTGCCAGTAGCATGGGCAGACCAAACTATGGCTACACCTTC
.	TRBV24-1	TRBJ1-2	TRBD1	CATSEHGTGKANYGYTF	TGTGCCACCAGTGAACACGGGACAGGGAAAGCTAACTATGGCTACACCTTC
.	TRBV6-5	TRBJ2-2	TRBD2	CASSPGLAGTGELFF	TGTGCCAGCAGTCCGGGACTAGCGGGGACCGGGGAGCTGTTTTTT
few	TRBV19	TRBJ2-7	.	CASSIGQAYEQYF	TGTGCCAGTAGTATAGGCCAGGCGTACGAGCAGTACTTC
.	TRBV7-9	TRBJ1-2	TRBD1	CASSLTGQGAQSYGYTF	TGTGCCAGCAGCTTAACGGGACAGGGGGCTCAAAGTTATGGCTACACCTTC
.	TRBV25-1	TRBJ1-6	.	CASSELRDSSPLHF	TGTGCCAGCAGTGAGTTGAGGGATAGTTCACCCCTCCACTTT
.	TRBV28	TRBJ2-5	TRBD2	CASSLALAGVETQYF	TGTGCCAGCAGTTTGGCGCTAGCGGGAGTGGAGACCCAGTACTTC
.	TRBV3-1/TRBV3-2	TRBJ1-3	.	CASSQEWIEDTIYF	TGTGCCAGCAGCCAAGAATGGATTGAGGACACCATATATTTT
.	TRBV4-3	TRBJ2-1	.	CASSQDRYSSYNEQFF	TGCGCCAGCAGCCAAGATCGCTATTCGTCCTACAATGAGCAGTTCTTC
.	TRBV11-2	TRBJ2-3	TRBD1	CASSLRGQGGITQYF	TGTGCCAGCAGCTTAAGAGGACAGGGGGGCATCACGCAGTATTTT
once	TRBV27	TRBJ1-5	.	CASKPGGNQPQHF	TGTGCCAGCAAGCCTGGAGGGAATCAGCCCCAGCATTTT
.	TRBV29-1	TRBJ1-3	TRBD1	CSVQPQGGGNTIYF	TGCAGCGTACAACCGCAGGGGGGAGGAAACACCATATATTTT
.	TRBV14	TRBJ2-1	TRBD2	CASSPTSGGIEQFF	TGTGCCAGCAGCCCGACTAGCGGGGGGATTGAGCAGTTCTTC
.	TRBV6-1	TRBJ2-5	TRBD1	CASSKAGGTKTQYF	TGTGCCAGCAGTAAAGCAGGGGGCACTAAGACCCAGTACTTC